The 18 T cell receptor beta chains given below trace back to one sample, sequenced in a study of cytomegalovirus exposure and HLA in healthy donors. The PCR made use of 60 Vbeta and 13 Jbeta primers. Assay used: immunoSEQ multiplex PCR; TCRdb lists only in-frame clones, some missing. The data show fewer than 110,000 clones, over 70% seen once. Specimen: PBMCs. All receptors derive from a man aged 50-59 years in good health and CMV-seronegative.

The rearrangement links TRBV2 to TRBJ2-7; D is perhaps TRBD2 (6 bases). CDR1 and CDR2 (germline): SNHLY, FYNNEI. This CDR3 has 12 residues. Trimming cost V 6 bases and J 12 bases, with 18 bases left between them. The CDR3 DNA is TGTGCCAGCAGCGTGGAGGAGGGAGTTCGGTACTTC. This translates into CASSVEEGVRYF.

The chain couples TRBV18 to TRBJ1-1; 8 nucleotides match TRBD1. J lost 7 bases, V lost 7 bases, and 8 bases had no gene match. This CDR3 comprises 13 residues. Germline V gene lookup returns CDR1 KGHSH and CDR2 LQKENI. CDR3 nucleotides: TGTGCCAGCTTCGGACAGGGAATCGGTGAAGCTTTCTTT. Residues: CASFGQGIGEAFF.

The CDR3 nucleotides read TGTGCCAGTAGTATAAATGGGCAGCAGTATTTT. It translates to CASSINGQQYF. The V call is TRBV19, the J call TRBJ2-3; the D is unclear. Between the trimmed V and J ends, which lost 2 bases and 11 bases, there was a span of 8 bases. Germline CDR1 and CDR2: LNHDA and SQIVND (reference sequence). This CDR3 has 11 amino acids.

In its sample, this clone was seen a few times. The germline gene is not matched at one end of the junction; a read error may be the cause. The genes are TRBV7-9 and TRBJ1-1, with unresolved D. Germline lookup yields CDR1 SEHNR and CDR2 FQNEAQ (reference sequence). CDR3 length equals 12 residues. CDR3 DNA: TGTTCCAGCAGCTCTTTGGGAGGAGGGGCTTTCTTT. Translation: CSSSSLGGGAFF.

This rearrangement joins TRBV5-6 to TRBJ2-2; 7 bases map to TRBD2. Germline CDR1 and CDR2: SGHDT and YYEEEE. The CDR3 consists of 15 residues. Germline trimming cut 2 bases from V and 4 bases from J; bases unmatched to any gene: 5. DNA for the CDR3: TGTGCCAGCAGCTTCCGGGGGAGGGGCACCGGGGAGCTGTTTTTT. It specifies CASSFRGRGTGELFF.

V and J are TRBV15 and TRBJ2-7, with a weak D call TRBD2 (6 bases). The CDR3 spans 14 residues. CDR1 is LNHNV, CDR2 YYDKDF, per germline (reference sequence). Deletions cut 0 bases from V and 2 bases from J, with 8 bases between. The CDR3 loop is CATSRERGTYEQYF. CDR3 sequence (DNA): TGTGCCACCAGCAGAGAGCGGGGCACCTACGAGCAGTACTTC.

V gene TRBV15 combines with J gene TRBJ1-4; 8 bases fit TRBD1. Germline lookup yields CDR1 LNHNV and CDR2 YYDKDF (reference sequence). V trimming: 3 bases; J trimming: 5 bases; junction bases outside the gene matches: 2. The length of the CDR3 is 14 residues. The CDR3 reads CATSSRQGNEKLFF. CDR3 bases: TGTGCCACCAGCAGCCGACAGGGGAATGAAAAACTGTTTTTT. Full variable domain (outside the CDR3, taken from reference TRBV15 and TRBJ1-4): DAMVIQNPRYQVTQFGKPVTLSCSQTLNHNVMYWYQQKSSQAPKLLFHYYDKDFNNEADTPDNFQSRRPNTSFCFLDIRSPGLGDTAMYLCATSSRQGNEKLFFGSGTQLSVL.

V and J are TRBV6-1 and TRBJ2-7; 11 nucleotides match TRBD1. This CDR3 has 14 amino acids. Germline trimming cut 4 bases from V and 7 bases from J; bases unmatched to any gene: 6. Per the germline V gene, CDR1 is MNHNS and CDR2 is SASEGT. This chain's CDR3 is CASSVGQGGREQYF. CDR3 DNA sequence: TGTGCCAGCAGTGTGGGACAGGGGGGCCGAGAGCAGTACTTC.

CDR3 DNA: TGTGCCAGCAGTGGGGAGACGGAGGACGAGCAGTACTTC. Protein: CASSGETEDEQYF. V is TRBV27 and J is TRBJ2-7; tentative D call: TRBD2 (5 bases). Trimming removed 5 bases at V and 5 bases at J, with 13 bases between. Germline V gene lookup returns CDR1 MNHEY and CDR2 SMNVEV (reference sequence). The CDR3 is 13 residues long.

In its sample, this clone was seen once. The gene calls are TRBV29-1 and TRBJ2-1; D unresolved. Trimming left V 1 base short and J 10 bases short, with 17 bases between. Germline CDR1 is SQVTM and CDR2 is ANQGSEA. The CDR3 extends over 14 amino acids. This CDR3 reads CSVEALRQSKEQFF. CDR3 bases: TGCAGCGTTGAAGCCCTGCGGCAGTCCAAAGAGCAGTTCTTC.

The genes are TRBV5-1 and TRBJ2-7; D unclear. Germline CDR1 is SGHRS and CDR2 is YFSETQ. The CDR3 spans 14 residues. V lost 4 bases to trimming and J lost 5 bases, with 16 bases between them. CDR3 DNA sequence: TGCGCCAGCAGCCGACAAGACACTTCCCACGAGCAGTACTTC. Its protein product is CASSRQDTSHEQYF.

This rearrangement joins TRBV29-1 to TRBJ1-5, with D unclear. Germline-derived CDR1 and CDR2 are SQVTM and ANQGSEA. Trimming removed 4 bases at V and 3 bases at J, with 10 bases between. The CDR3 consists of 13 residues. This CDR3 reads CSVGGGNNQPQHF. The DNA of the CDR3 is TGCAGCGTTGGGGGAGGGAACAATCAGCCCCAGCATTTT.

This rearrangement joins TRBV30 to TRBJ2-2; TRBD1 matches at 7 bases. After removal of 3 bases from V and 3 bases from J, the junction contained 7 bases not matched to a gene. Germline V gene lookup returns CDR1 GTSNPN and CDR2 SVGIG (reference sequence). This CDR3 is built from 15 residues. CDR3 nucleotide sequence: TGTGCCTGGAGGTACAGGGACAGCGACACCGGGGAGCTGTTTTTT. Translation: CAWRYRDSDTGELFF.

This chain joins TRBV5-1 and TRBJ2-5; 8 nucleotides line up with TRBD2. CDR3 length equals 14 residues. J lost 4 bases, V lost 4 bases, and 6 bases had no gene match. Germline V CDR1 and CDR2: SGHRS, YFSETQ. The CDR3 protein is CASSPGGGRETQYF. CDR3 in DNA: TGCGCCAGCAGCCCCGGGGGGGGACGAGAGACCCAGTACTTC.

This clone was detected a few times. The gene calls are TRBV7-8 and TRBJ2-1; 9 bases match TRBD2. CDR1 and CDR2 from the germline V gene are SGHVS and FQNEAQ. The junction had 12 bases not matched to a gene; V was cut back by 6 bases and J by 6 bases. The CDR3 consists of 16 residues. CDR3 region: CASRLGLAGEGNEQFF. CDR3 sequence (DNA): TGTGCCAGCAGACTAGGATTAGCGGGGGAGGGCAATGAGCAGTTCTTC.

CDR3 bases: TGTGCCAGCAGCCCTCCGGGGGACTATGGCTACACCTTC. It translates to CASSPPGDYGYTF. The chain combines TRBV28 with TRBJ1-2, with D possibly matching TRBD1 (5 bases). V gave up 6 bases and J gave up 3 bases, with 11 bases separating them. CDR3 length: 13 residues. CDR1 and CDR2 (germline): MDHEN, SYDVKM.

The rearrangement uses TRBV30 and TRBJ1-5; TRBD1 is a possible D gene (5 bases). Germline V lookup: CDR1 GTSNPN, CDR2 SVGIG (reference sequence). Trimming cost V 5 bases and J 6 bases, with 14 bases left between them. The CDR3 runs 13 residues. The CDR3 DNA is TGTGCCTGGGCGGAGGGGTTAGGTCAGCCCCAGCATTTT. Its translation: CAWAEGLGQPQHF.

This clone was observed a few times. This chain links TRBV30 with TRBJ2-1; 13 bases are shared with TRBD2. From germline, CDR1 is GTSNPN and CDR2 SVGIG (reference sequence). The CDR3 contains 19 residues. J was trimmed by 0 bases and V by 3 bases; bases with no gene match: 11. This chain's CDR3 is CAWSDGLAGDLISYNEQFF. CDR3 sequence (DNA): TGTGCCTGGAGCGACGGACTAGCGGGGGACCTCATCTCCTACAATGAGCAGTTCTTC.